One and the same sample provided the 13 T cell receptor beta chains below, sequenced in a study of blood T cell repertoires in COVID-19. Clones were read by immunoSEQ multiplex PCR, and TCRdb kept only the in-frame ones, dropping some. The sample lists approximately 300,000 clones, around nine tenths occurring once. Sequenced input: PBMCs or T cells enriched from blood (not recorded which). Receptors were obtained from a man between 60 and 75 years old who had recovered from COVID-19.

This clone has a single count. This sequence joins TRBV11-2 and TRBJ1-4, with unresolved D. Trimming shortened V by 5 bases and J by 2 bases, and 15 bases separated the two germline ends. Germline assignment: CDR1 SGHAT and CDR2 FQNNGV. The CDR3 consists of 16 residues. The CDR3 loop reads CASSPRSEWTNEKLFF. CDR3 nucleotide sequence: TGTGCCAGCAGCCCTAGGTCGGAGTGGACTAATGAAAAACTGTTTTTT.

The chain combines TRBV21-1 with TRBJ2-7; the table's TRBD1 call for D was not verified on the DNA. TRBV21-1 is given as a pseudogene. The CDR3 consists of 13 residues. In DNA form, the CDR3 reads TGTGCCAGCAGGATAAGGGGCCCCTACGAGCAGTACTTC. Amino acid sequence: CASRIRGPYEQYF.

This clone has a single count. Other DNA variants within this sample encode the same CDR3. The chain joins TRBV5-1 to TRBJ1-1; a weak D match, TRBD1 (5 bases). This CDR3 region has 14 residues. V shed 0 bases and J shed 1 base, with 7 bases lying between them. CDR1 is SGHRS, CDR2 YFSETQ, per germline. The CDR3 spells CASSLAGGNTEAFF. The CDR3 DNA reads TGCGCCAGCAGCTTGGCGGGGGGGAACACTGAAGCTTTCTTT.

The chain uses TRBV7-2 and TRBJ2-7, with 12 nucleotides matching TRBD2. V dropped 0 bases and J dropped 3; count of bases not matched to a gene: 3. In germline, CDR1 is SGHTA, CDR2 FQGNSA. The CDR3 is 16 residues long. CDR3 region: CASSLAVTSGSYEQYF. DNA of the CDR3: TGTGCCAGCAGCTTAGCGGTGACTAGCGGGAGCTACGAGCAGTACTTC.

The chain employs TRBV18 and TRBJ2-7; 12 bases are shared with TRBD2. The junction had 5 bases not matched to a gene; V was cut back by 3 bases and J by 2 bases. In germline, CDR1 is KGHSH, CDR2 LQKENI. The CDR3 loop spans 16 amino acids. The CDR3 DNA reads TGTGCCAGCTCACCGGCGACTAGCGGGAGCCCCTACGAGCAGTACTTC. Its translation: CASSPATSGSPYEQYF.

The chain employs TRBV28 and TRBJ2-5; tentatively, D is TRBD2 (5 bases). The CDR3 is 14 residues long. CDR1 and CDR2 (germline): MDHEN, SYDVKM. V was shortened by 2 bases and J by 4 bases, with 11 bases between the two germline ends. The CDR3 nucleotides are TGTGCCAGCAGTTTACAGCGGACCCCAGAGACCCAGTACTTC. This gives the protein CASSLQRTPETQYF. Complete variable domain (other parts from reference TRBV28 and TRBJ2-5): DVKVTQSSRYLVKRTGEKVFLECVQDMDHENMFWYRQDPGLGLRLIYFSYDVKMKEKGDIPEGYSVSREKKERFSLILESASTNQTSMYLCASSLQRTPETQYFGPGTRLLVL.

V is TRBV5-8 and J is TRBJ2-2; 7 bases are shared with TRBD1. This CDR3 spans 18 amino acids. CDR1 and CDR2 (germline): SGHTS, YDEGEE. After removal of 0 bases from V and 0 bases from J, the junction contained 8 bases not matched to a gene. This CDR3 is CASSLGSGGTANTGELFF. The DNA of the CDR3 is TGTGCCAGCAGCTTGGGGAGCGGTGGGACAGCGAACACCGGGGAGCTGTTTTTT.

J is TRBJ2-3 and V is TRBV5-5; TRBD2 agrees at 8 bases. The germline V gene encodes CDR1 SGHKS and CDR2 YYEKEE (reference sequence). Losses at the gene ends were 4 bases for V and 7 bases for J; bases not matched to a gene: 11. The length of the CDR3 is 15 residues. Here the CDR3 reads CASSPPFSGTHTQYF. The CDR3 DNA reads as TGTGCCAGCAGCCCCCCTTTTAGCGGGACTCATACGCAGTATTTT.

This rearrangement joins TRBV3-1 (or the pseudogene TRBV3-2) to TRBJ2-5; the D gene is possibly TRBD1 (6 bases). Germline V gene data show CDR1 as LGHDT and CDR2 as YNNKEL (reference sequence). The ends were cut back, 0 bases at V and 5 bases at J, with 22 bases in the middle. The CDR3 runs 18 residues. CDR3 DNA: TGTGCCAGCAGCCAAGATTTTAGGGCAGGGGCCGGTGGGGAGACCCAGTACTTC. This codes for CASSQDFRAGAGGETQYF.

The genes are TRBV5-1 and TRBJ1-2; TRBD1 aligns across 7 bases. From germline, CDR1 is SGHRS and CDR2 YFSETQ. There are 15 residues in the CDR3. V shed 4 bases and J 5 bases; nucleotides not matched to a gene: 11. CDR3 amino acids: CASSPGGTEPYGYTF. DNA for the CDR3: TGCGCCAGCAGCCCGGGGGGGACAGAACCTTATGGCTACACCTTC.

The chain uses TRBV4-3 and TRBJ1-3; 7 nucleotides align to TRBD1. The CDR3 is made up of 16 amino acids. Per the germline V gene, CDR1 is LGHNA and CDR2 is YSLEER. Losses at the gene ends were 1 base for V and 3 bases for J; bases not matched to a gene: 6. The chain's CDR3 is CASSQVGGAGGNTIYF. For the CDR3, the DNA is TGCGCCAGCAGCCAAGTAGGGGGCGCGGGTGGAAACACCATATATTTT.

This clone was found once. The chain is built from TRBV7-2 and TRBJ2-2; 10 positions agree with TRBD2. The CDR3 runs to 16 residues. The V and J ends lost 7 bases and 7 bases, in that order; junction bases with no gene match: 12. Germline V gene lookup returns CDR1 SGHTA and CDR2 FQGNSA. CDR3 nucleotides: TGTGCCAGCACCCTTAGGAGCGGGAGGGTTGGCGGGGAGCTGTTTTTT. Translating it yields CASTLRSGRVGGELFF. The entire variable domain, with the rest obtained from reference TRBV7-2 and TRBJ2-2, is as follows: GAGVSQSPSNKVTEKGKDVELRCDPISGHTALYWYRQSLGQGLEFLIYFQGNSAPDKSGLPSDRFSAERTGGSVSTLTIQRTQQEDSAVYLCASTLRSGRVGGELFFGEGSRLTVL.

The rearrangement uses TRBV28 and TRBJ1-2; perhaps TRBD1 as D (5 bases). V was pared by 5 bases and J by 2 bases, with 9 bases between. The CDR3 runs to 13 residues. Germline V lookup: CDR1 MDHEN, CDR2 SYDVKM. This chain's CDR3 is CASSPDKNYGYTF. In DNA form, the CDR3 reads TGTGCCAGCAGTCCGGACAAGAACTATGGCTACACCTTC.